Below are 16 T cell receptor beta chains sequenced from a single sample in a study of blood T cells in healthy people across ages. A second about 6 to 12 cycle PCR used barcoded and J-beta primers. TCRdb passed the 5' RACE reads through MiXCR, listing each CDR3 protein once. The table shows 1.5 million to 2 million distinct CDR3 sequences, with 25% to 30% occurring only once. Sequencing used blood. The receptor set was obtained from a woman aged 30 to 39 in good health.

On this clonotype: This clone may be a read error of a much larger clone one base away. V is TRBV12-3 or TRBV12-4 and J is TRBJ2-4; tentative D call: TRBD1 (6 bases). This CDR3 has 12 residues. V lost 9 bases and J 13 bases, leaving 19 bases between the germline ends. As DNA, the CDR3 is TGTGCCAGGTTGATCCTAGGGGGTGAGCAGTACTTC. Its translation is CARLILGGEQYF.

V gene TRBV6-1 combines with J gene TRBJ2-1; the match to TRBD2 covers 10 bases. Germline CDR1 reads MNHNS; CDR2 reads SASEGT. V lost 6 bases to trimming and J lost 3 bases; unmatched junction nucleotides: 5. The CDR3 runs to 15 residues. The CDR3 protein is CASSSLAGDYNEQFF. As DNA, the CDR3 is TGTGCCAGCAGCAGCCTAGCGGGAGACTACAATGAGCAGTTCTTC.

This sequence joins TRBV7-2 and TRBJ2-6; 8 positions agree with TRBD2. The germline V gene encodes CDR1 SGHTA and CDR2 FQGNSA. There are 15 residues in the CDR3. The V gene end was trimmed by 11 bases and the J gene end by 4 bases; junction bases not matched to a gene: 10. CDR3 loop: CAANRGGPGANVLTF. CDR3 nucleotide sequence: TGTGCCGCAAACCGGGGGGGGCCGGGGGCCAACGTCCTGACTTTC.

Turning to this clonotype: It may be a read error: a sequence one base away is much more abundant. The chain has TRBV6-6 and TRBJ1-2, with unresolved D. The CDR3 runs to 14 residues. Per germline, CDR1 MNHNY and CDR2 SVGAGI (reference sequence). V was pared by 5 bases and J by 4 bases, with 14 bases between. This CDR3 reads CASSTSQITYGYTF. The CDR3 nucleotides read TGTGCCAGCAGTACCTCTCAGATCACCTATGGCTACACCTTC.

The count of this clonotype is one. This rearrangement joins TRBV6-6 to TRBJ2-7, with 8 bases matching TRBD2. The J call may be wrong; the DNA end is better matched by TRBJ2-5. Looked up from germline, CDR1 is MNHNY and CDR2 is SVGAGI (reference sequence). This CDR3 region has 13 residues. CDR3 nucleotides: TGTGCCAGCAGCGGGGGGGTCCGAGAGACCCAGTACTTC. Translating it yields CASSGGVRETQYF.

This clonotype was seen a few times. The rearrangement uses TRBV4-1 and TRBJ2-1; possible D gene TRBD2, 5 bases. Trimming took off 4 bases at V and 8 bases at J, with 18 bases between the two ends. This CDR3 comprises 15 residues. The germline V gene encodes CDR1 MGHRA and CDR2 YSYEKL. CDR3: CASSPLVIAGDEQFF. CDR3 DNA sequence: TGCGCCAGCAGCCCACTAGTGATCGCCGGGGATGAGCAGTTCTTC.

The chain combines TRBV20-1 with TRBJ2-5, with D possibly TRBD1 on 5 matching bases. Germline V CDR1 and CDR2: DFQATT, SNEGSKA (reference sequence). V was pared by 3 bases and J by 2 bases, with 10 bases between. This CDR3 is 13 amino acids long. CDR3 nucleotide sequence: TGCAGTGCTAGGATCACAGGTCAAGAGACCCAGTACTTC. Translation gives CSARITGQETQYF.

V usage is TRBV5-1 and J usage is TRBJ1-2, with D possibly matching TRBD1 (6 bases). V was shortened by 2 bases and J by 6 bases, with 14 bases between the two germline ends. CDR1 is SGHRS, CDR2 YFSETQ, per germline. The CDR3 contains 14 residues. The CDR3 is CASSLIQGRDGYTF. Here the CDR3 DNA reads TGCGCCAGCAGCTTAATACAGGGTAGGGATGGCTACACCTTC.

V usage is TRBV25-1 and J usage is TRBJ1-5; D possibly corresponds to TRBD1 (6 bases). The CDR3 has 14 residues. Trimming pared 3 bases from V and 6 bases from J, leaving 12 bases between. The germline gives CDR1 MGHDK, CDR2 SYGVNS. CDR3 nucleotide sequence: TGTGCCAGCAGTGATTCGCAGGGGCTTCAGCCCCAGCATTTT. Protein: CASSDSQGLQPQHF.

This clonotype was detected only a few times. The chain couples TRBV15 to TRBJ1-1; tentatively, D is TRBD1 (5 bases). The ends were cut back, 2 bases at V and 3 bases at J, with 10 bases in the middle. This CDR3 has 14 amino acids. The germline CDR1 and CDR2 sequences are LNHNV and YYDKDF (reference sequence). CDR3 DNA sequence: TGTGCCACCAGCAGACCAGGGCAGGACACTGAAGCTTTCTTT. This translates into CATSRPGQDTEAFF.

The chain links TRBV7-8 to TRBJ2-2; a weak D match, TRBD1 (6 bases). This CDR3 spans 17 amino acids. The germline V gene has CDR1 SGHVS and CDR2 FQNEAQ. V shed 3 bases and J shed 0 bases, with 14 bases lying between them. CDR3 amino acids: CASSFPSGTPNTGELFF. DNA of the CDR3: TGTGCCAGCAGCTTCCCCTCCGGGACACCGAACACCGGGGAGCTGTTTTTT.

The genes are TRBV7-2 and TRBJ1-2, with D unresolved. This CDR3 is built from 16 residues. With 1 base removed from V and 0 bases from J, the gap between germline ends came to 12 bases. Germline CDR1 SGHTA, CDR2 FQGNSA. The CDR3 DNA follows: TGTGCCAGCAGCTTAGGCTCAGGCGGGCCTAACTATGGCTACACCTTC. It specifies CASSLGSGGPNYGYTF.

This clonotype was observed a few times. The rearrangement links TRBV2 to TRBJ2-7; the match to TRBD2 covers 8 bases. This CDR3 is built from 13 residues. Germline CDR1 is SNHLY and CDR2 is FYNNEI. J lost 6 bases, V lost 8 bases, and 9 bases had no gene match. CDR3: CASAKTSAGEQYF. The CDR3 nucleotides are TGTGCCAGCGCCAAGACTAGCGCGGGCGAGCAGTACTTC.

V gene TRBV4-1 combines with J gene TRBJ1-1; TRBD1 matches 8 bases. The CDR3 extends over 14 amino acids. From germline, CDR1 is MGHRA and CDR2 YSYEKL. V shed 3 bases and J 5 bases; nucleotides not matched to a gene: 5. CDR3 in amino acids: CASSHTGQGTEAFF. The CDR3, as DNA: TGCGCCAGCAGCCACACTGGACAGGGTACTGAAGCTTTCTTT.

This clonotype was counted many times. This sequence joins TRBV15 and TRBJ2-7; D uncertain. This CDR3 spans 13 amino acids. Germline CDR1 and CDR2: LNHNV and YYDKDF (reference sequence). With 5 bases removed from V and 0 bases from J, the gap between germline ends came to 8 bases. The CDR3 nucleotides are TGTGCCACCAGCTTGACTCCCTCCTACGAGCAGTACTTC. Protein product: CATSLTPSYEQYF.

The chain employs TRBV20-1 and TRBJ2-1, with 9 nucleotides matching TRBD2. Trimming cost V 4 bases and J 2 bases; bases outside gene matches: 3. CDR1 and CDR2 from the germline V gene are DFQATT and SNEGSKA (reference sequence). The CDR3 runs 14 residues. CDR3 nucleotide sequence: TGCAGTGCTATGAGACTAGCGGCCTACAATGAGCAGTTCTTC. Its protein product is CSAMRLAAYNEQFF.